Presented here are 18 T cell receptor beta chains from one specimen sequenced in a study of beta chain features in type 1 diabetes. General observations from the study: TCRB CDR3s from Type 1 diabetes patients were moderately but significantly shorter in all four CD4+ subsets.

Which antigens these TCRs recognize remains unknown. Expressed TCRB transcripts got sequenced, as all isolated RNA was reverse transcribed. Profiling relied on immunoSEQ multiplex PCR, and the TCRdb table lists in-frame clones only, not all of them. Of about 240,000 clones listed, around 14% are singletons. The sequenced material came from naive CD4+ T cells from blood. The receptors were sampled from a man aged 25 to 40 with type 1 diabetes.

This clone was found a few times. The CDR3 is CAAEGSGSESSYEQYF. The CDR3 nucleotides read TGTGCCGCAGAGGGTAGCGGGAGTGAAAGCTCCTACGAGCAGTACTTC. The V call is TRBV7-9, the J call TRBJ2-7, with 9 bases matching TRBD2. Germline V gene sequence: CDR1 SEHNR, CDR2 FQNEAQ (reference sequence). The V segment lost 11 bases and the J segment 0 bases; nucleotides outside the gene matches: 14. CDR3 length: 16 residues.

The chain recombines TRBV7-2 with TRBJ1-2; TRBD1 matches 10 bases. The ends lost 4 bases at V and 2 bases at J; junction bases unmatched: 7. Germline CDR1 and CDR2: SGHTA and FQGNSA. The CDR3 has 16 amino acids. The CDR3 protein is CASSSPGDRGNYGYTF. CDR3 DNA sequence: TGTGCCAGCAGCTCGCCGGGGGACAGGGGCAACTATGGCTACACCTTC. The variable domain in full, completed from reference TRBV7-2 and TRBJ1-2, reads GAGVSQSPSNKVTEKGKDVELRCDPISGHTALYWYRQSLGQGLEFLIYFQGNSAPDKSGLPSDRFSAERTGGSVSTLTIQRTQQEDSAVYLCASSSPGDRGNYGYTFGSGTRLTVV.

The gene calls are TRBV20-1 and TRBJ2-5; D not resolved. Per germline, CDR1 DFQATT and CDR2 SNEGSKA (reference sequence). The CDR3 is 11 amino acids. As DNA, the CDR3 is TGCAGCGGCCAGGTCCAAGAGACCCAGTACTTC. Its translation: CSGQVQETQYF.

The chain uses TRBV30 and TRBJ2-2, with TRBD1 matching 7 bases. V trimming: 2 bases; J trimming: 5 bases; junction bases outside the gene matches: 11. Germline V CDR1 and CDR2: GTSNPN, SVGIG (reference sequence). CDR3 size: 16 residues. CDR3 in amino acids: CAWSSIRTGTTGELFF. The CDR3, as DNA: TGTGCCTGGAGTTCCATCCGGACAGGCACTACCGGGGAGCTGTTTTTT. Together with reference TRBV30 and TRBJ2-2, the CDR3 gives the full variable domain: SQTIHQWPATLVQPVGSPLSLECTVEGTSNPNLYWYRQAAGRGLQLLFYSVGIGQISSEVPQNLSASRPQDRQFILSSKKLLLSDSGFYLCAWSSIRTGTTGELFFGEGSRLTVL.

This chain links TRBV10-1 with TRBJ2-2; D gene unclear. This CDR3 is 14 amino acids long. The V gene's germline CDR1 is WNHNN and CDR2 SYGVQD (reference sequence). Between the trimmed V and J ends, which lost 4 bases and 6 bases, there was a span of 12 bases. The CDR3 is CASSVSGVAGELFF. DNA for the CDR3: TGCGCCAGCAGTGTTTCCGGAGTGGCCGGGGAGCTGTTTTTT.

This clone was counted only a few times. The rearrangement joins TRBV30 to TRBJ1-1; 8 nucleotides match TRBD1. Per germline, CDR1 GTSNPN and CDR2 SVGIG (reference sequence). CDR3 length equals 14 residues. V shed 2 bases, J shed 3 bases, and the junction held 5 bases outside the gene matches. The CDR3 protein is CAWSITGGDTEAFF. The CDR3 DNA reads TGTGCCTGGAGTATAACAGGGGGGGACACTGAAGCTTTCTTT.

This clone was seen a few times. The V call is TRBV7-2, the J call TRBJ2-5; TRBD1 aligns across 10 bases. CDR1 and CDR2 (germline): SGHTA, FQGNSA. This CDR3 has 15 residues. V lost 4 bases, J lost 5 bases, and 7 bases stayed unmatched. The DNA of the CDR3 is TGTGCCAGCAGCTCGACAGGGGGCCCCCAGGAGACCCAGTACTTC. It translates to CASSSTGGPQETQYF.

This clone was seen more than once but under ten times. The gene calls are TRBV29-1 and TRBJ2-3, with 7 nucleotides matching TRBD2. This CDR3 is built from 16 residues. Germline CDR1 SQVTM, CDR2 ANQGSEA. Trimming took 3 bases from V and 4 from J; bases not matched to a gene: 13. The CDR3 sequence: CSVDPLRGGSADTQYF. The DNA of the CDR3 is TGCAGCGTTGACCCCCTTAGAGGCGGGAGCGCAGATACGCAGTATTTT.

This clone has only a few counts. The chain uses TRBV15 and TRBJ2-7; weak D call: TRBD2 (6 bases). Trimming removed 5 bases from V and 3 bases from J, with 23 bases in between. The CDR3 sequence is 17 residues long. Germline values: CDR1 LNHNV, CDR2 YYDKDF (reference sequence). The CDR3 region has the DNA TGTGCCACCAGCCCCCGGGAGAAGCTACCGCCCCTCTACGAGCAGTACTTC. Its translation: CATSPREKLPPLYEQYF.

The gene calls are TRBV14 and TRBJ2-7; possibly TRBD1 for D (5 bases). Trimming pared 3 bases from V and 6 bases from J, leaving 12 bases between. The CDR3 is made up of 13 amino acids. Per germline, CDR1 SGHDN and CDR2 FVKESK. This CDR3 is CASSHGPTAEQYF. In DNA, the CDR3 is TGTGCCAGCAGCCATGGGCCGACAGCCGAGCAGTACTTC. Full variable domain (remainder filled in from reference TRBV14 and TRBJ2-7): EAGVTQFPSHSVIEKGQTVTLRCDPISGHDNLYWYRRVMGKEIKFLLHFVKESKQDESGMPNNRFLAERTGGTYSTLKVQPAELEDSGVYFCASSHGPTAEQYFGPGTRLTVT.

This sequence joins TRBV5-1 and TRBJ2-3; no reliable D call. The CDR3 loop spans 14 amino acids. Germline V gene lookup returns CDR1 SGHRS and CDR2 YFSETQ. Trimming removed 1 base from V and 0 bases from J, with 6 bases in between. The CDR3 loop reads CASSLQSSTDTQYF. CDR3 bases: TGCGCCAGCAGCTTGCAGTCTAGCACAGATACGCAGTATTTT.

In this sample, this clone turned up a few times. CDR3 region: CASSLGGKDQPQHF. The CDR3 DNA is TGTGCCAGCAGTTTGGGGGGGAAGGATCAGCCCCAGCATTTT. This chain uses TRBV28 with TRBJ1-5, with D maybe TRBD1 (5 bases). Germline V gene lookup returns CDR1 MDHEN and CDR2 SYDVKM. This CDR3 is built from 14 residues. V lost 3 bases to trimming and J lost 5 bases, with 11 bases between them.

The CDR3 DNA reads as TGTGCCAGCAGCTTAGAGGTGACTAGCGTTGCCGGAACCCAGTACTTC. This translates into CASSLEVTSVAGTQYF. The chain combines TRBV7-2 with TRBJ2-5, with 8 bases lining up with TRBD2. J was trimmed by 8 bases and V by 1 base; bases with no gene match: 12. This CDR3 is built from 16 residues. Germline CDR1 SGHTA, CDR2 FQGNSA.

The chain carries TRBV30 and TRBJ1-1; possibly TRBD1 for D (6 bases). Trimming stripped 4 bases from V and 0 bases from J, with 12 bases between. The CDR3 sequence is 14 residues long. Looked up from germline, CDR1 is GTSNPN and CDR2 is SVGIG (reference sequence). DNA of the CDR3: TGTGCCTGGACGTCGGGGGGCATGAACACTGAAGCTTTCTTT. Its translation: CAWTSGGMNTEAFF.

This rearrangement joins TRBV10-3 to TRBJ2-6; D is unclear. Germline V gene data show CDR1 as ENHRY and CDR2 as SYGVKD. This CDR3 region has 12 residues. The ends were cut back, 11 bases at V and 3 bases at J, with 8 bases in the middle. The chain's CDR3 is CAFQDGANVLTF. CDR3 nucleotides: TGTGCCTTCCAGGATGGGGCCAACGTCCTGACTTTC.

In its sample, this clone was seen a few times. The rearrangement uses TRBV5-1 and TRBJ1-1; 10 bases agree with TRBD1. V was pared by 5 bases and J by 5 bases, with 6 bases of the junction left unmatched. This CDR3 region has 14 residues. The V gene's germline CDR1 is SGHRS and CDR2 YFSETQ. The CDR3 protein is CASRDTGQGTEAFF. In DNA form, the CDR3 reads TGCGCCAGCAGAGATACGGGACAGGGGACTGAAGCTTTCTTT.

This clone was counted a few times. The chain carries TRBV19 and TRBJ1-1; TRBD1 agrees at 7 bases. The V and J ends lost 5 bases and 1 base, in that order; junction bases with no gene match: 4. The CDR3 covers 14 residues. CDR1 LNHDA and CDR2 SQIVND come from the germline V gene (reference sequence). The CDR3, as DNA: TGTGCCAGTAGTCCGGGACAGAAGAACACTGAAGCTTTCTTT. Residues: CASSPGQKNTEAFF. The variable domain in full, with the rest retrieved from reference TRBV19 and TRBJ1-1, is DGGITQSPKYLFRKEGQNVTLSCEQNLNHDAMYWYRQDPGQGLRLIYYSQIVNDFQKGDIAEGYSVSREKKESFPLTVTSAQKNPTAFYLCASSPGQKNTEAFFGQGTRLTVV.

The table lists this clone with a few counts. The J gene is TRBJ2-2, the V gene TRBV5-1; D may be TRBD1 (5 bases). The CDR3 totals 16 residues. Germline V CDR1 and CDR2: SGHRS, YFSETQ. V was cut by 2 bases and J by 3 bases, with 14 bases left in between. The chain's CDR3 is CASSLERGKDTGELFF. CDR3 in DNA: TGCGCCAGCAGCTTAGAAAGGGGCAAGGACACCGGGGAGCTGTTTTTT. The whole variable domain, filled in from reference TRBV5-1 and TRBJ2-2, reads KAGVTQTPRYLIKTRGQQVTLSCSPISGHRSVSWYQQTPGQGLQFLFEYFSETQRNKGNFPGRFSGRQFSNSRSEMNVSTLELGDSALYLCASSLERGKDTGELFFGEGSRLTVL.